This passage covers 8 T cell receptor beta chains from one sample sequenced in a study of shared clonotypes between healthy human individuals. Repertoires were generated with immunoSEQ multiplex PCR, while TCRdb's copy carries only in-frame clones and drops some. The data hold a few hundred thousand clones, with 65% to 70% observed a single time. What was sequenced was memory CD4+ T cells sorted from blood. Subset described: CD45RA-negative fraction. The receptor source for this set is a man between 25 and 39 years old in good health.

The chain is built from TRBV5-6 and TRBJ2-5, with no clear D. The CDR3 runs 13 residues. The germline V gene encodes CDR1 SGHDT and CDR2 YYEEEE. The germline V and J ends were trimmed by 4 bases and 5 bases, with 12 bases remaining between them. The CDR3 coding sequence is TGTGCCAGCAGCCCCGGTCTTTCGGAGACCCAGTACTTC. It specifies CASSPGLSETQYF.

This clone has a single count. The chain carries TRBV11-2 and TRBJ2-1; maybe TRBD2 (6 bases). The CDR3 is 16 residues long. Germline loops: CDR1 SGHAT, CDR2 FQNNGV. Deletions cut 4 bases from V and 7 bases from J, with 20 bases between. The CDR3 loop is CASSSWGVGEDNEQFF. CDR3 in DNA: TGTGCCAGCAGCTCATGGGGGGTTGGGGAGGATAATGAGCAGTTCTTC.

This clone appeared a few times. This sequence joins TRBV5-4 and TRBJ2-7; 12 bases match TRBD2. The V gene end was trimmed by 4 bases and the J gene end by 6 bases; junction bases not matched to a gene: 8. The CDR3 covers 15 residues. Germline V lookup: CDR1 SGHNT, CDR2 YYREEE (reference sequence). The CDR3 spells CASSLAGGPSGEQYF. CDR3 nucleotides: TGTGCCAGCAGCCTAGCGGGAGGGCCGAGTGGCGAGCAGTACTTC.

The count of this clone is one. This sequence joins TRBV28 and TRBJ2-5, with a tentative D call TRBD2 (5 bases). The V gene lost 5 bases and the J gene lost 4 bases, with 14 bases spanning the gap. This CDR3 has 14 amino acids. Germline CDR1 MDHEN, CDR2 SYDVKM. CDR3 residues: CASSRPAGGETQYF. DNA for the CDR3: TGTGCCAGCAGTAGGCCTGCGGGCGGAGAGACCCAGTACTTC.

Note on this clone: The same CDR3 is also encoded by other DNA sequences in this sample. The chain uses TRBV5-1 and TRBJ2-5, with D tentatively TRBD2 (6 bases). With 4 bases removed from V and 1 base from J, the gap between germline ends came to 8 bases. CDR3 length: 13 residues. Germline V CDR1 and CDR2: SGHRS, YFSETQ. In DNA, the CDR3 is TGCGCCAGCAGCCGGGGACTCCAAGAGACCCAGTACTTC. Translated, it gives CASSRGLQETQYF.

The V and J genes are TRBV15 and TRBJ1-4; possibly TRBD1 for D (6 bases). Trimming removed 5 bases from V and 5 bases from J, with 18 bases in between. The germline V gene encodes CDR1 LNHNV and CDR2 YYDKDF (reference sequence). This CDR3 has 16 amino acids. The CDR3 nucleotides read TGTGCCACCAGCCGAATGGCCAGGGGCGCGAATGAAAAACTGTTTTTT. It translates to CATSRMARGANEKLFF.

The CDR3 DNA is TGTGCCAGCAGCCCCCAAGGGGCGACAGACAATGAGCAGTTCTTC. Its translation is CASSPQGATDNEQFF. The chain employs TRBV5-5 and TRBJ2-1, with a tentative D call TRBD1 (5 bases). With 4 bases removed from V and 5 bases from J, the gap between germline ends came to 16 bases. The CDR3 has 15 amino acids. Germline lookup yields CDR1 SGHKS and CDR2 YYEKEE (reference sequence).

Only a few counts were recorded for this clone. The chain employs TRBV11-2 and TRBJ1-1; no definite D call. The V gene's germline CDR1 is SGHAT and CDR2 FQNNGV. The CDR3 loop spans 13 amino acids. V was clipped by 7 bases and J by 1 base, with 10 bases between them. The CDR3 sequence is CASKERWNTEAFF. The CDR3 nucleotides are TGTGCCAGCAAGGAGAGATGGAACACTGAAGCTTTCTTT.